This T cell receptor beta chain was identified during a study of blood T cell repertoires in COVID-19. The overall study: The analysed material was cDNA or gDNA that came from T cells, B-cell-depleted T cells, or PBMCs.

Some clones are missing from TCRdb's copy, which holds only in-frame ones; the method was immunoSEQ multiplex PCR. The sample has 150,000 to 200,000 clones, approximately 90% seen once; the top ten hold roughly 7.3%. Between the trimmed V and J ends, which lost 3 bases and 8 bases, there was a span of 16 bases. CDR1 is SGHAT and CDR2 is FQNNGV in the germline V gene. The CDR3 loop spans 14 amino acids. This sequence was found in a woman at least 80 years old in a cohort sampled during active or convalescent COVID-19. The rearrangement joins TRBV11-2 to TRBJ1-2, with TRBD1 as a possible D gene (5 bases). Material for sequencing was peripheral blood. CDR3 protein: CASSFSGQGGGYTF. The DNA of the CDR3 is TGTGCCAGCAGCTTCTCCGGCCAGGGTGGAGGCTACACCTTC.